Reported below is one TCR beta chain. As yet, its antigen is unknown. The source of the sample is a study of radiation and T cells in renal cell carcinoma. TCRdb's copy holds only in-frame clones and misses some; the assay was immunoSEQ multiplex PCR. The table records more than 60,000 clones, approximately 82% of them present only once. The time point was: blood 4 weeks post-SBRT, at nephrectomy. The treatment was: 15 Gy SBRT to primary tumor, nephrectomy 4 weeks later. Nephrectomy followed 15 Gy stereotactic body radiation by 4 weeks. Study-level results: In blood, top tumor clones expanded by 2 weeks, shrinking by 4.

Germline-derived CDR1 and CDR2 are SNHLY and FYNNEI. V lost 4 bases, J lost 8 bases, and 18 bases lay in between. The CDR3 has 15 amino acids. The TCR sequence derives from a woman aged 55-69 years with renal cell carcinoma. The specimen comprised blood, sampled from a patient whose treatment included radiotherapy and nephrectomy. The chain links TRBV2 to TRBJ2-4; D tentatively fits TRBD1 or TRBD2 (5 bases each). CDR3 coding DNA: TGTGCCAGCAGTGTAGTGGAACCGGGGCCCGACATTCAGTACTTC. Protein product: CASSVVEPGPDIQYF.